These T cell receptor beta chains were read from a single sample in a study of blood T cell repertoires in COVID-19. Profiled with immunoSEQ multiplex PCR; TCRdb holds only in-frame clones, not every one. The sample includes approximately 460,000 clones, roughly 87% of them seen just once. The source material was peripheral blood. The receptor set was obtained from a man aged 18 to 30 with COVID-19, enrolled during active disease. Both conserved end residues are part of each CDR3. The order of the fields is V gene, D gene, J gene, clone size, CDR3 DNA, CDR3 protein. A D gene is named only where the DNA matches it firmly. Only some rows state a clone size, as once, few, many or a class for expanded clones.

v_call: TRBV6-5; d_call: -; j_call: TRBJ2-7; clone_size: -; cdr3_nt: TGTGCCAGCAGTCGACCCTTAGCGCCCTACGAGCAGTACTTC; cdr3_aa: CASSRPLAPYEQYF
v_call: TRBV6-1; d_call: -; j_call: TRBJ1-4; clone_size: -; cdr3_nt: TGTGCCAGCAGTGACCCGTCCGGTTTCACTAATGAAAAACTGTTTTTT; cdr3_aa: CASSDPSGFTNEKLFF
v_call: TRBV11-3; d_call: -; j_call: TRBJ2-5; clone_size: once; cdr3_nt: TGTGCCAGCAGCTTAATTAGTTCGGAGACCCAGTACTTC; cdr3_aa: CASSLISSETQYF
v_call: TRBV19; d_call: TRBD2; j_call: TRBJ2-5; clone_size: -; cdr3_nt: TGTGCCAGTAGTATCTGGCGGGAGGGCGGAGAGACCCAGTACTTC; cdr3_aa: CASSIWREGGETQYF
v_call: TRBV19; d_call: -; j_call: TRBJ1-5; clone_size: once; cdr3_nt: TGTGCCAGTAGTCGCTTGAGGACAGATTTGGGCAATCAGCCCCAGCATTTT; cdr3_aa: CASSRLRTDLGNQPQHF
v_call: TRBV11-3; d_call: TRBD2; j_call: TRBJ2-1; clone_size: once; cdr3_nt: TGTGCCAGCAGCTTAGATTTCGGGCTAGCGGGGAACAATGAGCAGTTCTTC; cdr3_aa: CASSLDFGLAGNNEQFF
v_call: TRBV19; d_call: TRBD2; j_call: TRBJ2-1; clone_size: -; cdr3_nt: TGTGCCAGTACCCCATGGGGCGGGAGTGGGTACAATGAGCAGTTCTTC; cdr3_aa: CASTPWGGSGYNEQFF
v_call: TRBV18; d_call: -; j_call: TRBJ2-1; clone_size: -; cdr3_nt: TGTGCCAGCTCACCAGATCAGGGGAGCGAGCAGTTCTTC; cdr3_aa: CASSPDQGSEQFF
v_call: TRBV5-1; d_call: TRBD2; j_call: TRBJ2-7; clone_size: -; cdr3_nt: TGCGCCAGCAGCCCCCGGACTAGCGGGAGTAGCTACGAGCAGTACTTC; cdr3_aa: CASSPRTSGSSYEQYF
v_call: TRBV6-5; d_call: -; j_call: TRBJ1-5; clone_size: -; cdr3_nt: TGTGCCAGCAGACCGTCCGCCAGGGTCGTACCCCAGCATTTT; cdr3_aa: CASRPSARVVPQHF
v_call: TRBV7-8; d_call: TRBD1; j_call: TRBJ1-5; clone_size: -; cdr3_nt: TGTGCCAGCAGCCGAACCGGGACAGGGGGCGATCAGCCCCAGCATTTT; cdr3_aa: CASSRTGTGGDQPQHF
v_call: TRBV6-5; d_call: -; j_call: TRBJ2-2; clone_size: once; cdr3_nt: TGTGCCAGCAGGCCCCAGCGGGTTCACACCGGGGAGCTGTTTTTT; cdr3_aa: CASRPQRVHTGELFF
v_call: TRBV20-1; d_call: -; j_call: TRBJ2-7; clone_size: -; cdr3_nt: TGCAGTGCTAGTGTTTCCGGGAGTGAGTACGAGCAGTACTTC; cdr3_aa: CSASVSGSEYEQYF
v_call: TRBV21-1; d_call: -; j_call: TRBJ1-2; clone_size: -; cdr3_nt: TGTGCCAGCAGCAAAGGATCGGGAGATGGCTACACCTTC; cdr3_aa: CASSKGSGDGYTF
v_call: TRBV10-1; d_call: -; j_call: TRBJ2-7; clone_size: -; cdr3_nt: TGCGCCAGCAGTGAGTCTGCAGGGTCTGTGTACGAGCAGTACTTC; cdr3_aa: CASSESAGSVYEQYF
v_call: TRBV5-1; d_call: -; j_call: TRBJ2-4; clone_size: -; cdr3_nt: TGCGCCAGCAGCTTAGCAGGGGAAAACATTCAGTACTTC; cdr3_aa: CASSLAGENIQYF
v_call: TRBV6-5; d_call: -; j_call: TRBJ2-1; clone_size: -; cdr3_nt: TGTGCCAGCAACCCAATCGGCGGGAATGAGCAGTTCTTC; cdr3_aa: CASNPIGGNEQFF
v_call: TRBV14; d_call: TRBD2; j_call: TRBJ2-7; clone_size: -; cdr3_nt: TGTGCCAGCAGCCTTGGGGGGGATGGGTCCTACGAGCAGTACTTC; cdr3_aa: CASSLGGDGSYEQYF
v_call: TRBV18; d_call: TRBD2; j_call: TRBJ2-1; clone_size: -; cdr3_nt: TGTGCCAGCTCCACCGCGATCCGGGGGGACAATGAGCAGTTCTTC; cdr3_aa: CASSTAIRGDNEQFF
v_call: TRBV3-1/TRBV3-2; d_call: TRBD1; j_call: TRBJ1-6; clone_size: -; cdr3_nt: TGTGCCAGCAGACAAACAGGGGTTGAATCACCCCTCCACTTT; cdr3_aa: CASRQTGVESPLHF
v_call: TRBV7-9; d_call: TRBD1; j_call: TRBJ2-7; clone_size: -; cdr3_nt: TGTGCCAGCAATAGGGGGCTGGGCGAGCAGTACTTC; cdr3_aa: CASNRGLGEQYF
v_call: TRBV5-4; d_call: TRBD2; j_call: TRBJ2-5; clone_size: -; cdr3_nt: TGTGCCAGCAGTAGCGGGGGGAGACAAGAGACCCAGTACTTC; cdr3_aa: CASSSGGRQETQYF
v_call: TRBV6-6; d_call: -; j_call: TRBJ2-7; clone_size: -; cdr3_nt: TGTGCCAGCAGTACTGGGCCTTCCTACGAGCAGTACTTC; cdr3_aa: CASSTGPSYEQYF
v_call: TRBV19; d_call: TRBD2; j_call: TRBJ2-2; clone_size: -; cdr3_nt: TGTGCCAGTAGTATAGACGGGGGGGTTGCCGGGGAGCTGTTTTTT; cdr3_aa: CASSIDGGVAGELFF
v_call: TRBV5-1; d_call: TRBD2; j_call: TRBJ2-5; clone_size: -; cdr3_nt: TGCGCCAGCTCCGAAACGGGGGGCCAAGAGACCCAGTACTTC; cdr3_aa: CASSETGGQETQYF
v_call: TRBV19; d_call: -; j_call: TRBJ1-2; clone_size: -; cdr3_nt: TGTGCCAGTACCCCCGGGGAGGGCGCGGACTATGGCTACACCTTC; cdr3_aa: CASTPGEGADYGYTF
v_call: TRBV27; d_call: -; j_call: TRBJ2-6; clone_size: -; cdr3_nt: TGTGCCAGCAGTTTAAAGGGGGGGACCTCTGGGGCCAACGTCCTGACTTTC; cdr3_aa: CASSLKGGTSGANVLTF
v_call: TRBV7-9; d_call: TRBD1; j_call: TRBJ1-6; clone_size: -; cdr3_nt: TGTGCCAGCAGGCCGGGACAGGGAAATTCACCCCTCCACTTT; cdr3_aa: CASRPGQGNSPLHF
v_call: TRBV4-2; d_call: TRBD1; j_call: TRBJ2-1; clone_size: -; cdr3_nt: TGTGCCAGCAGCCGGGACACTACAGGGGCGGCTGAGCAGTTCTTC; cdr3_aa: CASSRDTTGAAEQFF
v_call: TRBV5-4; d_call: TRBD1; j_call: TRBJ1-5; clone_size: -; cdr3_nt: TGTGCCAGCAGCTTAGGAGGGGGCGAGAGTCAGCCCCAGCATTTT; cdr3_aa: CASSLGGGESQPQHF
v_call: TRBV19; d_call: -; j_call: TRBJ1-5; clone_size: -; cdr3_nt: TGTGCCAGTAGTACCCCTGGCTGGGGCGGCAATCAGCCCCAGCATTTT; cdr3_aa: CASSTPGWGGNQPQHF
v_call: TRBV5-1; d_call: TRBD2; j_call: TRBJ2-5; clone_size: -; cdr3_nt: TGCGCCAGCAGCTTGTCGGGGGGTTTAAGCGAGACCCAGTACTTC; cdr3_aa: CASSLSGGLSETQYF
v_call: TRBV24-1; d_call: TRBD2; j_call: TRBJ2-2; clone_size: -; cdr3_nt: TGTGCCACCAGTGCCCTGGGACTAGCGGGAGAGGACGGGGAGCTGTTTTTT; cdr3_aa: CATSALGLAGEDGELFF
v_call: TRBV7-2; d_call: -; j_call: TRBJ1-5; clone_size: few; cdr3_nt: TGTGCCAGCAGTGAACAGGTCTATAGCAATCAGCCCCAGCATTTT; cdr3_aa: CASSEQVYSNQPQHF
v_call: TRBV5-6; d_call: -; j_call: TRBJ2-3; clone_size: -; cdr3_nt: TGTGCCAGCAGCTTGTTAGGGGCCCAAGCTTCCACAGATACGCAGTATTTT; cdr3_aa: CASSLLGAQASTDTQYF
v_call: TRBV13; d_call: TRBD2; j_call: TRBJ2-1; clone_size: -; cdr3_nt: TGTGCCAGCTTTAAGCGGGGGGGCTCGGGTGAGCAGTTCTTC; cdr3_aa: CASFKRGGSGEQFF
v_call: TRBV27; d_call: TRBD2; j_call: TRBJ2-3; clone_size: -; cdr3_nt: TGTGCCAGCAGGACAACTAGCGTCCGTCGCACAGATACGCAGTATTTT; cdr3_aa: CASRTTSVRRTDTQYF
v_call: TRBV19; d_call: -; j_call: TRBJ1-1; clone_size: -; cdr3_nt: TGTGCCAGTAGTCAGACAGATTCCACTGAAGCTTTCTTT; cdr3_aa: CASSQTDSTEAFF
v_call: TRBV18; d_call: -; j_call: TRBJ2-2; clone_size: -; cdr3_nt: TGTGCCAGCTCGCACAGGACATCCGGCCCCACCGGGGAGCTGTTTTTT; cdr3_aa: CASSHRTSGPTGELFF
v_call: TRBV6-5; d_call: TRBD2; j_call: TRBJ2-2; clone_size: -; cdr3_nt: TGTGCCAGCAGTTACTCGCCCAGCGGGGACACCGGGGAGCTGTTTTTT; cdr3_aa: CASSYSPSGDTGELFF
v_call: TRBV6-5; d_call: -; j_call: TRBJ1-5; clone_size: -; cdr3_nt: TGTGCCAGCAGGCCCGGGGGGCGTCATAATCAGCCCCAGCATTTT; cdr3_aa: CASRPGGRHNQPQHF
v_call: TRBV6-5; d_call: TRBD1; j_call: TRBJ2-7; clone_size: -; cdr3_nt: TGTGCCAGCAGTTACTTAGGACAGGTTTACGAGCAGTACTTC; cdr3_aa: CASSYLGQVYEQYF
v_call: TRBV2; d_call: TRBD2; j_call: TRBJ2-3; clone_size: -; cdr3_nt: TGTGCCAGCAGTTTAGCGGGAGGTCATGGGGCAGATACGCAGTATTTT; cdr3_aa: CASSLAGGHGADTQYF
v_call: TRBV28; d_call: TRBD2; j_call: TRBJ2-5; clone_size: -; cdr3_nt: TGTGCCAGCAGTCCTAGCGGGAGTGGGGAGACCCAGTACTTC; cdr3_aa: CASSPSGSGETQYF
v_call: TRBV19; d_call: -; j_call: TRBJ2-2; clone_size: -; cdr3_nt: TGTGCCAGTAGTATGCCAGGGCTTAACACCGGGGAGCTGTTTTTT; cdr3_aa: CASSMPGLNTGELFF